The subject of this entry is one T cell receptor beta chain. This CDR3 is 15 amino acids long. V was pared by 4 bases and J by 5 bases, with 11 bases of the junction left unmatched. Germline loops: CDR1 MGHRA, CDR2 YSYEKL. The sample belongs to a study of blood T cell repertoires in COVID-19. Cohort 3 recovered donors had two negative PCRs, clearance, or symptom resolution. In the original analysis: The assay estimated nucleated cells by amplifying reference gene primers. This table comes from immunoSEQ multiplex PCR, and its TCRdb copy is limited to in-frame clones, with some not included. That table furnishes V, J and clone size, whereas the DNA furnished D and trimming. The sample has 180,000 or so clones, 65% to 85% seen once; the top ten hold about an eighth.

The TCR comes from a woman in her fifties or sixties who had recovered from COVID-19. This chain links TRBV4-1 with TRBJ2-7; 7 bases match TRBD2. Sequencing was carried out using PBMCs or T cells enriched from blood (not recorded which). CDR3 in amino acids: CASSPTWREWNEQYF. DNA for the CDR3: TGCGCCAGCAGCCCCACGTGGCGGGAGTGGAACGAGCAGTACTTC.